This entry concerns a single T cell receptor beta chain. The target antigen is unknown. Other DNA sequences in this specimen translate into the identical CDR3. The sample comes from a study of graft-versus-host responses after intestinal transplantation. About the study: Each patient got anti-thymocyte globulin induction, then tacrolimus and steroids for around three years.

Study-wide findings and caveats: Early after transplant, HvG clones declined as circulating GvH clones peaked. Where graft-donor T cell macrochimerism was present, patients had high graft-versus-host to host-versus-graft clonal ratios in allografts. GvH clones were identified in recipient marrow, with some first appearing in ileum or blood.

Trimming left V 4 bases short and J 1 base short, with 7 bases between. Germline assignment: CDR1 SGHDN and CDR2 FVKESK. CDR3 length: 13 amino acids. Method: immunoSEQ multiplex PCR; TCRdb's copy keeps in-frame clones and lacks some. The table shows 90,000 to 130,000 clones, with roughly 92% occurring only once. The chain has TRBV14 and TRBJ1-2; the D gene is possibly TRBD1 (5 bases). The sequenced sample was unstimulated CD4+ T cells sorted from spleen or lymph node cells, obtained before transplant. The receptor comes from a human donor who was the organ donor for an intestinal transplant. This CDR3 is CASSRDRNYGYTF. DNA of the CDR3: TGTGCCAGCAGCCGGGACCGTAACTATGGCTACACCTTC. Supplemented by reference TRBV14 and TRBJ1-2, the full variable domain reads EAGVTQFPSHSVIEKGQTVTLRCDPISGHDNLYWYRRVMGKEIKFLLHFVKESKQDESGMPNNRFLAERTGGTYSTLKVQPAELEDSGVYFCASSRDRNYGYTFGSGTRLTVV.